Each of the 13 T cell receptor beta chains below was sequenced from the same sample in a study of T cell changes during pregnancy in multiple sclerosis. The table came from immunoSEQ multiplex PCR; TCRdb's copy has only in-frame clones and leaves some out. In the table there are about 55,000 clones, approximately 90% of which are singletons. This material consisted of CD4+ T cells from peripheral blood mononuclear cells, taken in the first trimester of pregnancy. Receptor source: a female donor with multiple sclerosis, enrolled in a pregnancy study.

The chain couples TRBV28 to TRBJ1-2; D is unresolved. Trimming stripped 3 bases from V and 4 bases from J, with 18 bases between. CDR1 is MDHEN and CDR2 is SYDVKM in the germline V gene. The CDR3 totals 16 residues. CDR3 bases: TGTGCCAGCAGTTTCATGAGCGCTCCAAGGATCTATGGCTACACCTTC. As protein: CASSFMSAPRIYGYTF.

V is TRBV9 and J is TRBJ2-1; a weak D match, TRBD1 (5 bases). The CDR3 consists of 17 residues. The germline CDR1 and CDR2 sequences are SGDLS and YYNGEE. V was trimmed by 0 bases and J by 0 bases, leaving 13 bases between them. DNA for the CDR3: TGTGCCAGCAGCGTAGATAGGGGCTGGAGCTCCTACAATGAGCAGTTCTTC. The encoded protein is CASSVDRGWSSYNEQFF.

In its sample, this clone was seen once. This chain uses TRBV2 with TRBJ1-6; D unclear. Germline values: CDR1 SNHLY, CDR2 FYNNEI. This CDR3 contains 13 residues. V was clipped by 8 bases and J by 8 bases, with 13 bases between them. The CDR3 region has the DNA TGTGCCAGCTCGGGTAACTGGGATTCACCCCTCCACTTT. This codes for CASSGNWDSPLHF.

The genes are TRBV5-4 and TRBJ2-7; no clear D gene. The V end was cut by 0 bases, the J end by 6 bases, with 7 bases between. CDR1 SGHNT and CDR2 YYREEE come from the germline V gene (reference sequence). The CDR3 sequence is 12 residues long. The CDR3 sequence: CASSLDSTEQYF. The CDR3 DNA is TGTGCCAGCAGCTTGGATTCTACCGAGCAGTACTTC.

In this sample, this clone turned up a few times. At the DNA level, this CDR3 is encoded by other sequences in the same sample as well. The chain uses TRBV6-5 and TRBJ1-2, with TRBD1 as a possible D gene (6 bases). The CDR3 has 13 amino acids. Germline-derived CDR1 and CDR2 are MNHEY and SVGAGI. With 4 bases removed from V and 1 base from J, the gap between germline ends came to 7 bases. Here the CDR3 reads CASSLDSNYGYTF. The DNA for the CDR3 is TGTGCCAGCAGTTTGGACAGTAACTATGGCTACACCTTC.

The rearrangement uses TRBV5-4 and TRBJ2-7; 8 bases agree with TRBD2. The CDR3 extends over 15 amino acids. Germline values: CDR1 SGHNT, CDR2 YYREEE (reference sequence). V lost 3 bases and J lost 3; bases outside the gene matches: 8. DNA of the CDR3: TGTGCCAGCAGCTCAGTAACAGCGGGGGTCTACGAGCAGTACTTC. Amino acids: CASSSVTAGVYEQYF.

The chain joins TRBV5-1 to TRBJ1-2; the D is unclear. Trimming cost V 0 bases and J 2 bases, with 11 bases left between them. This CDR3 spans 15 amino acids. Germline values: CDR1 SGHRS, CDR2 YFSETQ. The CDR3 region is CASSLDGRENYGYTF. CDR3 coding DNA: TGCGCCAGCAGCTTGGATGGACGGGAGAACTATGGCTACACCTTC.

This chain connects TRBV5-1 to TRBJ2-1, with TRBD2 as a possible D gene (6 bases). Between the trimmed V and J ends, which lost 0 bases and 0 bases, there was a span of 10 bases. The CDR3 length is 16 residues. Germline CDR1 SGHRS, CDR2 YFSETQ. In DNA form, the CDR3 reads TGCGCCAGCAGCTTGGAAACTAGCTACTCCTACAATGAGCAGTTCTTC. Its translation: CASSLETSYSYNEQFF.

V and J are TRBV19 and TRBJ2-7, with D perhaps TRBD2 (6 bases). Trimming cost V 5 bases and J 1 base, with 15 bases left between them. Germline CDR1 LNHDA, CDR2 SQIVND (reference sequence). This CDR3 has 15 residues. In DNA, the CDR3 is TGTGCCAGTAGTCTCTACGGGAGTAGGTCCTACGAGCAGTACTTC. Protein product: CASSLYGSRSYEQYF.

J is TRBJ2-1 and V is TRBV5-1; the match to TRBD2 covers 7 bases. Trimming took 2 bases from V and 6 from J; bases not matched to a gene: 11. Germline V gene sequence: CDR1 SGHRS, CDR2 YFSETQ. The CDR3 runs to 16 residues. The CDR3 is CASSLGLAVVGNEQFF. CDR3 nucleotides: TGCGCCAGCAGCTTAGGCCTAGCGGTGGTAGGCAATGAGCAGTTCTTC.

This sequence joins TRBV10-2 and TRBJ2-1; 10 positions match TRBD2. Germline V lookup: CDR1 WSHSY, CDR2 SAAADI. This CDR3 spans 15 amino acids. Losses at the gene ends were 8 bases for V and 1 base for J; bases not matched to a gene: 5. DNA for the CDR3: TGCGCCAGCTTTAGCGGGAGGTTATCCTACAATGAGCAGTTCTTC. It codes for CASFSGRLSYNEQFF.

CDR3: CASSLATGGGQADTQYF. The CDR3 region has the DNA TGTGCCAGCAGCTTAGCTACGGGGGGGGGCCAGGCAGATACGCAGTATTTT. The chain couples TRBV7-6 to TRBJ2-3, with 8 nucleotides matching TRBD2. Trimming removed 0 bases from V and 4 bases from J; junction bases left unmatched: 9. Germline loops: CDR1 SGHVS, CDR2 FNYEAQ. CDR3 size: 17 residues.

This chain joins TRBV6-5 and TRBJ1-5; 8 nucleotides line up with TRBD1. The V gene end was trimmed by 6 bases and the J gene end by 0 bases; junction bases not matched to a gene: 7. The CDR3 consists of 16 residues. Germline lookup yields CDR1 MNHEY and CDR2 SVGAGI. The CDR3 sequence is CASSYGQGHSNQPQHF. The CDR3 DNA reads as TGTGCCAGCAGCTACGGACAGGGACATAGCAATCAGCCCCAGCATTTT.